The sequence of this T cell receptor (beta chain) was determined in a study of OX40 agonist ivuxolimab in advanced cancers. Study-wide context: Those enrolled were 82.7% male, with a mean age of around 60 years and ages from roughly 20 to 85.

Germline CDR1 reads SGHVS; CDR2 reads FQNEAQ. The V gene lost 5 bases and the J gene lost 1 base, with 13 bases spanning the gap. The CDR3 length is 15 residues. Assay: immunoSEQ multiplex PCR; the TCRdb copy retains only in-frame clones and omits some. Of some 39,000 clones listed, 70% to 85% are singletons. The clonotype comes from an adult with an advanced solid tumor such as melanoma, head and neck, liver or kidney cancer. V and J are TRBV7-8 and TRBJ2-3; D might be TRBD1 (5 bases). Sample: CD4+ or CD8+ T cells sorted from blood, taken in a trial of the OX40 agonist ivuxolimab. This CDR3 reads CASSPGHPGTDTQYF. DNA for the CDR3: TGTGCCAGCAGCCCCGGACACCCCGGCACAGATACGCAGTATTTT.